The rows below give T cell receptor beta chains drawn from one sample of a study of cytomegalovirus exposure and HLA in healthy donors. Repertoires were generated with immunoSEQ multiplex PCR, while TCRdb's copy carries only in-frame clones and drops some. This sample has about 110,000 clones; 75% occur once, and the top ten carry roughly 2.5%. Sequencing was performed on PBMCs. The origin of the receptors is a man aged 40-50 years in good health and CMV-seronegative. The CDR3 runs from the conserved cysteine through the conserved F or W. The D gene is left open where the match is weak. The listing skips clone size in some rows; elsewhere it reads once, few, many or a size class.

>TRBJ1-2|NA|NA|TRBV27
TGTGCCAGCACAACTACCGGGACACCAACTTCGTCTAACTATGGCTACACCTTC
CASTTTGTPTSSNYGYTF
>TRBJ1-6|TRBD1|NA|TRBV6-6
TGTGCCAGCAGTTACTCCGGACAGGGTACCAATTCACCCCTCCACTTT
CASSYSGQGTNSPLHF
>TRBJ1-2|TRBD1|NA|TRBV4-1
TGCGCCAGCAGCCAGGGACAGGGGGGGTATGGCTACACCTTC
CASSQGQGGYGYTF
>TRBJ1-4|TRBD1|NA|TRBV15
TGTGCCACCAGCAGAGGACAGGGACCTAATGAAAAACTGTTTTTT
CATSRGQGPNEKLFF
>TRBJ2-1|TRBD2|NA|TRBV5-4
TGTGCCAGCAGCTTGGACCAGCGGGGGGCCGTGTACAATGAGCAGTTCTTC
CASSLDQRGAVYNEQFF
>TRBJ1-4|TRBD1|NA|TRBV15
TGTGCCACCAGCAGACGGACAGGGTGGGATGAAAAACTGTTTTTT
CATSRRTGWDEKLFF
>TRBJ1-6|NA|NA|TRBV2
TGTGCCAGCAGTGGTATCGGGGCAGGGGCTTTTTCACCCCTCCACTTT
CASSGIGAGAFSPLHF
>TRBJ1-3|TRBD1|NA|TRBV18
TGTGCCAGCTCACCCTCGACAGGGGCTGGAAACACCATATATTTT
CASSPSTGAGNTIYF
>TRBJ2-5|TRBD1|few|TRBV5-8
TGTGCCAGCAGCTCGGGACAGTCTCTAGGGGAGACCCAGTACTTC
CASSSGQSLGETQYF
>TRBJ2-1|TRBD2|once|TRBV2
TGTGCCAGCACTCAAAGCCGGGGGGGGACTGAGCAGTTCTTC
CASTQSRGGTEQFF
>TRBJ1-3|NA|NA|TRBV7-9
TGTGCCAGCAGCCCAGGTCACTCTGGAAACACCATATATTTT
CASSPGHSGNTIYF
>TRBJ2-4|TRBD1|NA|TRBV5-4
TGTGCCAGCAGCATCATAGGACAGGGGGAAGCCAAAAACATTCAGTACTTC
CASSIIGQGEAKNIQYF
>TRBJ1-6|TRBD1|NA|TRBV6-1
TGTGCCAGCAGTGTGTCGGGACAGGTTAATTCACCCCTCCACTTT
CASSVSGQVNSPLHF
>TRBJ2-1|NA|NA|TRBV10-3
TGTGCCATCAGTGAGGTTAGCGAGTACAATGAGCAGTTCTTC
CAISEVSEYNEQFF
>TRBJ1-2|TRBD1|NA|TRBV29-1
TGCAGCGCCGGGGCAGGGGGCTTATATGGCTACACCTTC
CSAGAGGLYGYTF
>TRBJ1-6|NA|NA|TRBV6-1
TGTGCCAGCAGGGAGGGCCCGGCCTATAATTCACCCCTCCACTTT
CASREGPAYNSPLHF
>TRBJ2-6|NA|NA|TRBV10-1
TGCGCCAGCAGCTCAGGTCTCTCTGGGGCCAACGTCCTGACTTTC
CASSSGLSGANVLTF
>TRBJ2-2|NA|NA|TRBV6-6
TGTGCCAGCAGTTACGGGGGGTTCACCGGGGAGCTGTTTTTT
CASSYGGFTGELFF
>TRBJ1-4|TRBD1|NA|TRBV19
TGTGCCAGTAGTACGGGACAGGGTGAAAAACTGTTTTTT
CASSTGQGEKLFF
>TRBJ2-7|TRBD1|NA|TRBV5-5
TGTGCCAGCAGTACAGGGGGCCGCTACGAGCAGTACTTC
CASSTGGRYEQYF
>TRBJ2-3|TRBD2|few|TRBV5-5
TGTGCCAGCAGCTTGCGCCTAGCGGGGAACACAGATACGCAGTATTTT
CASSLRLAGNTDTQYF
>TRBJ1-2|TRBD1|NA|TRBV27
TGTGCCAGCAGTTTATTGCCGGGACAGGGGCTGGAGACCTATGGCTACACCTTC
CASSLLPGQGLETYGYTF
>TRBJ2-5|TRBD1|few|TRBV7-2
TGTGCCAGCAGCGCCGGGACAGGGGGTCTTCAGACCCAGTACTTC
CASSAGTGGLQTQYF
>TRBJ2-1|TRBD1|NA|TRBV2
TGTGCCAGCAGCCGGGACAGGGGGCTGATTGAGCAGTTCTTC
CASSRDRGLIEQFF
>TRBJ1-1|TRBD1|NA|TRBV4-1
TGCGCCAGCAGCGAGGGACAGTCGAACACTGAAGCTTTCTTT
CASSEGQSNTEAFF
>TRBJ2-3|TRBD2|NA|TRBV6-5
TGTGCCAGCAGTTACTCGGGCGGGGGAATCACAGATACGCAGTATTTT
CASSYSGGGITDTQYF
>TRBJ2-3|NA|NA|TRBV4-1
TGCGCCAGCAGCCTCACAACAGATACGCAGTATTTT
CASSLTTDTQYF
>TRBJ1-6|NA|NA|TRBV25-1
TGTGCCAGCAGTGAATTTACAGGGAATAATTCACCCCTCCACTTT
CASSEFTGNNSPLHF
>TRBJ2-7|NA|once|TRBV7-2
TGTGCCAGCAGCTTAGGACAGGAATCAGGGGAGCAGTACTTC
CASSLGQESGEQYF
>TRBJ2-5|TRBD2|NA|TRBV19
TGTGCCAGTAGTATAGGAAACGGGGGGGCTTTTGGAGAGACCCAGTACTTC
CASSIGNGGAFGETQYF
>TRBJ2-1|NA|NA|TRBV29-1
TGCAGCGGGAGGGATTCCTACAATGAGCAGTTCTTC
CSGRDSYNEQFF
>TRBJ1-2|NA|NA|TRBV7-9
TGTGCCAGCAGCTTCGGGTCGGGGGACTATGGCTACACCTTC
CASSFGSGDYGYTF
>TRBJ1-2|NA|NA|TRBV5-6
TGTGCCAGCAGCGTAAACAGGGCTAACTATGGCTACACCTTC
CASSVNRANYGYTF
>TRBJ2-5|TRBD2|NA|TRBV25-1
TGTGCCAGCAGTGAAGGTAGCGGGGGGGTTTCGGCAGAGACCCAGTACTTC
CASSEGSGGVSAETQYF
>TRBJ2-7|NA|few|TRBV4-1
TGCGCCAGCAGCCAAGACGCAGGGCCCTACGAGCAGTACTTC
CASSQDAGPYEQYF
>TRBJ1-2|TRBD1|NA|TRBV6-1
TGTGCCAGCAGTGGCCTAGGACAGGTAGTGAGTGGCTACACCTTC
CASSGLGQVVSGYTF
>TRBJ1-2|NA|NA|TRBV19
TGTGCCAGTAGTATGCGGGAATATGGCTACACCTTC
CASSMREYGYTF
>TRBJ2-1|NA|NA|TRBV14
TGTGCCAGCAGCCAAGAGGGGGGATCAATCAACGTGCAGTTCTTC
CASSQEGGSINVQFF
>TRBJ2-3|NA|once|TRBV7-2
TGTGCCAGGTCGGACACTTTGAAACTTAGCACAGATACGCAGTATTTT
CARSDTLKLSTDTQYF
>TRBJ2-5|TRBD2|NA|TRBV5-1
TGCGCCAGCAGCCTGGGACTAGCGGGGGTAGAGACCCAGTACTTC
CASSLGLAGVETQYF
>TRBJ2-2|NA|few|TRBV9
TGTGCCAGCAGCGTTCAGGGTTACACCGGGGAGCTGTTTTTT
CASSVQGYTGELFF
>TRBJ2-7|TRBD1|NA|TRBV7-6
TGTGCCAGCAGCAAGCAGGGGGAGTACGAGCAGTACTTC
CASSKQGEYEQYF
>TRBJ2-5|NA|NA|TRBV5-1
TGCGCCAGCAGCTTGGTTGCGAAAGAGACCCAGTACTTC
CASSLVAKETQYF
>TRBJ1-2|NA|few|TRBV9
TGTGCCAGCAGCGATACAGGGAACTATGGCTACACCTTC
CASSDTGNYGYTF
>TRBJ2-3|TRBD1|NA|TRBV5-1
TGCGCCAGCAGCTTACAACCGGACAGGGACACAGATACGCAGTATTTT
CASSLQPDRDTDTQYF
>TRBJ2-7|NA|few|TRBV2
TGTGCCAGCAGTCGGACAGAGAGCTCCTACGAGCAGTACTTC
CASSRTESSYEQYF
>TRBJ2-5|NA|NA|TRBV7-8
TGTGCCAGCAGCCACCGGGGGTACCAAGAGACCCAGTACTTC
CASSHRGYQETQYF
>TRBJ2-2|TRBD2|NA|TRBV10-3
TGTGCCATCAAGGAAGCGGGGGGAAACACCGGGGAGCTGTTTTTT
CAIKEAGGNTGELFF
>TRBJ2-5|TRBD2|NA|TRBV7-2
TGTGCCAGCAGCTTAGGACTAGCGGGGGTGCAAGAGACCCAGTACTTC
CASSLGLAGVQETQYF
>TRBJ1-3|NA|NA|TRBV15
TGTGCCACCAGCAGAGATGGGACCAAGACTCAGGGGCCTGGAAACACCATATATTTT
CATSRDGTKTQGPGNTIYF
>TRBJ2-7|TRBD1|NA|TRBV6-6
TGTGCCAGCAGTTACTTGAGGGACAGTACCTACGAGCAGTACTTC
CASSYLRDSTYEQYF
>TRBJ2-1|TRBD1|NA|TRBV2
TGTGCCAGCGAGACCGGGACAGGGGTTGAGCAGTTCTTC
CASETGTGVEQFF
>TRBJ1-3|NA|once|TRBV11-2
TGTGCCAGCAGCTCTAGCGCGGGGAGCTCTGGAAACACCATATATTTT
CASSSSAGSSGNTIYF
>TRBJ2-6|TRBD1|NA|TRBV18
TGTGCCAGCTCAATGGGACAGGCCTCTGGGGCCAACGTCCTGACTTTC
CASSMGQASGANVLTF
>TRBJ2-7|TRBD1|NA|TRBV19
TGTGCCAGTAGGGATAAGGACAGGGCAGCCTACGAGCAGTACTTC
CASRDKDRAAYEQYF